Presented here are 19 T cell receptor beta chains from one specimen sequenced in a study of T cells after yellow fever vaccination. MiXCR, run by TCRdb on the 5' RACE reads, gives a single entry per CDR3 protein. The data show roughly 330,000 distinct CDR3 sequences, approximately 7% seen once. Sequencing used PBMCs, obtained more than 35 days after the first yellow fever vaccination. These receptors were collected from a young man who received the YFV17D yellow fever vaccine.

This clonotype was observed a few times. This rearrangement joins TRBV29-1 to TRBJ2-7; D is ambiguous. With 1 base removed from V and 6 bases from J, the gap between germline ends came to 13 bases. The germline V gene has CDR1 SQVTM and CDR2 ANQGSEA. The CDR3 length is 13 residues. The CDR3 loop is CSVEVDVPSEQYF. CDR3 nucleotides: TGCAGCGTTGAAGTCGACGTACCCTCCGAGCAGTACTTC.

In its sample, this clonotype was seen many times. The chain is built from TRBV11-1 and TRBJ1-1, with D possibly TRBD1 on 5 matching bases. V lost 3 bases and J 1 base, leaving 9 bases between the germline ends. The CDR3 totals 14 residues. CDR1 SGHAT and CDR2 FQDESV come from the germline V gene (reference sequence). CDR3 DNA sequence: TGTGCCAGCAGCTTCGGGACGGCGAACACTGAAGCTTTCTTT. Its translation: CASSFGTANTEAFF. Drawing the rest from reference TRBV11-1 and TRBJ1-1, the complete variable domain is EAEVAQSPRYKITEKSQAVAFWCDPISGHATLYWYRQILGQGPELLVQFQDESVVDDSQLPKDRFSAERLKGVDSTLKIQPAELGDSAMYLCASSFGTANTEAFFGQGTRLTVV.

This clonotype was recorded once. This chain joins TRBV4-1 and TRBJ1-6, with TRBD1 matching 7 bases. After removal of 5 bases from V and 7 bases from J, the junction contained 5 bases not matched to a gene. The CDR3 is 14 amino acids. The germline gives CDR1 MGHRA, CDR2 YSYEKL. The CDR3 protein is CASSEQGRNSPLHF. The CDR3, as DNA: TGCGCCAGCAGCGAACAGGGGAGAAATTCACCCCTCCACTTT.

The chain links TRBV5-1 to TRBJ2-6, with D possibly being TRBD2 (5 bases). Trimming cost V 7 bases and J 0 bases, with 14 bases left between them. The V gene's germline CDR1 is SGHRS and CDR2 YFSETQ. The CDR3 length is 16 residues. CDR3 sequence reads: CASAPRGGSGANVLTF. The CDR3 DNA follows: TGCGCCAGCGCTCCCCGAGGAGGCTCTGGGGCCAACGTCCTGACTTTC.

The sample holds a few counts of this clonotype. This sequence joins TRBV6-1 and TRBJ1-6; D not certain. The germline V gene has CDR1 MNHNS and CDR2 SASEGT. V was clipped by 6 bases and J by 0 bases, with 6 bases between them. The CDR3 spans 14 residues. The DNA for the CDR3 is TGTGCCAGCAGACTGAACTCCTATAATTCACCCCTCCACTTT. Translated, it gives CASRLNSYNSPLHF.

The sample holds many counts of this clonotype. This sequence joins TRBV19 and TRBJ1-3; 7 bases match TRBD1. The CDR3 sequence is 14 residues long. V lost 3 bases to trimming and J lost 4 bases; unmatched junction nucleotides: 3. Germline V gene lookup returns CDR1 LNHDA and CDR2 SQIVND (reference sequence). This chain's CDR3 is CASSIQGDGNTIYF. The CDR3 bases are TGTGCCAGTAGTATCCAGGGGGACGGAAACACCATATATTTT.

This clonotype was seen ten or more times. The gene calls are TRBV6-5 and TRBJ1-3; D is ambiguous. CDR3 length: 15 residues. V shed 7 bases and J shed 1 base, with 14 bases lying between them. From germline, CDR1 is MNHEY and CDR2 SVGAGI. CDR3 residues: CASIDTLGSGNTIYF. The CDR3 DNA reads as TGTGCCAGCATCGACACTCTCGGATCTGGAAACACCATATATTTT.

This sequence joins TRBV3-2 and TRBJ1-1. TRBV3-2 is an annotated pseudogene. The CDR3 covers 15 residues. The CDR3 DNA sequence: TGTGCCAGCTCCCAAGCTCCCCCAGCCAACACTGAAGCTTTCTTT. Translating it yields CASSQAPPANTEAFF.

The rearrangement uses TRBV18 and TRBJ2-7; D is undetermined. V lost 4 bases and J 2 bases, leaving 18 bases between the germline ends. The CDR3 sequence is 16 residues long. Per germline, CDR1 KGHSH and CDR2 LQKENI. The CDR3 DNA follows: TGTGCCAGCTCACTGACCCTACCCAGAAGCCCCTACGAGCAGTACTTC. It is translated as CASSLTLPRSPYEQYF.

This clonotype was observed a few times. The chain joins TRBV5-1 to TRBJ2-1, with 9 nucleotides matching TRBD2. The germline V gene has CDR1 SGHRS and CDR2 YFSETQ. The CDR3 length is 18 residues. With V trimmed by 4 bases and J by 0 bases, 11 bases remained unmatched. DNA for the CDR3: TGCGCCAGCAGCCCGACGATGATAGCGGGGGCCTCCTACAATGAGCAGTTCTTC. Protein: CASSPTMIAGASYNEQFF.

The V and J genes are TRBV6-1 and TRBJ2-3, with 9 bases fitting TRBD2. The CDR3 has 15 residues. The germline V gene encodes CDR1 MNHNS and CDR2 SASEGT. The V segment lost 3 bases and the J segment 5 bases; nucleotides outside the gene matches: 6. The DNA for the CDR3 is TGTGCCAGCAGTGACGCGGGGGGGCCAGTAGATACGCAGTATTTT. Amino acid sequence: CASSDAGGPVDTQYF.

This clonotype was found a few times. The chain carries TRBV19 and TRBJ1-1, with TRBD1 matching over 12 bases. From germline, CDR1 is LNHDA and CDR2 SQIVND (reference sequence). V was clipped by 3 bases and J by 11 bases; unmatched bases: 10. This CDR3 is built from 15 residues. The CDR3 sequence: CASSMGPWGQGAAFF. CDR3 nucleotides: TGTGCCAGTAGTATGGGACCTTGGGGACAGGGGGCTGCTTTCTTT. The variable domain in full, completed from reference TRBV19 and TRBJ1-1, reads DGGITQSPKYLFRKEGQNVTLSCEQNLNHDAMYWYRQDPGQGLRLIYYSQIVNDFQKGDIAEGYSVSREKKESFPLTVTSAQKNPTAFYLCASSMGPWGQGAAFFGQGTRLTVV.

This clonotype came up a few times. Here the CDR3 DNA reads TGTGCCAGCAGCTTAGTCAGGGCGGCAGTGGTAGAGACCCAGTACTTC. The encoded protein is CASSLVRAAVVETQYF. The genes are TRBV7-9 and TRBJ2-5; D is perhaps TRBD1 (5 bases). CDR1 and CDR2 from the germline V gene are SEHNR and FQNEAQ (reference sequence). The CDR3 has 16 residues. V dropped 1 base and J dropped 4 bases, with 16 bases sitting between them.

This clonotype was seen repeatedly, ten times or more. The chain recombines TRBV4-3 with TRBJ1-2, with TRBD1 as a possible D gene (5 bases). V was clipped by 0 bases and J by 7 bases, with 18 bases between them. Germline-derived CDR1 and CDR2 are LGHNA and YSLEER. This CDR3 is 16 amino acids long. The CDR3 nucleotides are TGCGCCAGCAGCCAAGATGGGACCACTGAAGGTGGTGGCTACACCTTC. Amino acids: CASSQDGTTEGGGYTF.

The chain links TRBV6-2 or TRBV6-3 to TRBJ1-1; the D gene is possibly TRBD1 (5 bases). The V gene's germline CDR1 is MNHEY and CDR2 SVGEGT. This CDR3 contains 19 residues. V lost 6 bases, J lost 1 base, and 27 bases lay in between. The CDR3 sequence: CASSAVLGRAFGGNTEAFF. For the CDR3, the DNA is TGTGCCAGCAGCGCCGTTCTGGGCCGGGCCTTTGGGGGGAACACTGAAGCTTTCTTT.

The CDR3 bases are TGTGCCAGCAGCTCGTCGACAGGGGGTAACACTGAAGCTTTCTTT. It is translated as CASSSSTGGNTEAFF. The genes are TRBV7-9 and TRBJ1-1; TRBD1 matches at 9 bases. CDR1 SEHNR and CDR2 FQNEAQ come from the germline V gene (reference sequence). This CDR3 is built from 15 residues. The trim removed 4 bases at V and 2 bases at J, leaving 5 bases unmatched.

V is TRBV20-1 and J is TRBJ2-3; D is possibly TRBD2 (6 bases). This CDR3 has 13 residues. The germline V gene encodes CDR1 DFQATT and CDR2 SNEGSKA (reference sequence). Trimming removed 5 bases at V and 4 bases at J, with 13 bases between. The DNA for the CDR3 is TGCAGTGCTCCTCCGCGGGGCGCAGATACGCAGTATTTT. Translation gives CSAPPRGADTQYF.

This clonotype was recorded a few times. The chain links TRBV7-2 to TRBJ1-1; no reliable D call. Germline CDR1 and CDR2: SGHTA and FQGNSA. V dropped 1 base and J dropped 4 bases, with 10 bases sitting between them. The CDR3 runs 14 residues. CDR3 sequence: CASSLGAVGTEAFF. The DNA for the CDR3 is TGTGCCAGCAGCTTAGGAGCGGTCGGCACTGAAGCTTTCTTT. Supplemented by reference TRBV7-2 and TRBJ1-1, the full variable domain reads GAGVSQSPSNKVTEKGKDVELRCDPISGHTALYWYRQSLGQGLEFLIYFQGNSAPDKSGLPSDRFSAERTGGSVSTLTIQRTQQEDSAVYLCASSLGAVGTEAFFGQGTRLTVV.

This clonotype was found many times. The chain has TRBV10-3 and TRBJ1-5; D might be TRBD1 (6 bases). Germline loops: CDR1 ENHRY, CDR2 SYGVKD. V gave up 5 bases and J gave up 2 bases, with 13 bases separating them. The CDR3 is made up of 15 amino acids. The CDR3 loop reads CAISPGTRGNQPQHF. DNA of the CDR3: TGTGCCATCAGTCCCGGGACAAGGGGCAATCAGCCCCAGCATTTT.